Below, 26 T cell receptor beta chains from the same sample are listed, as sequenced in a study of T cells after yellow fever vaccination. MiXCR, run by TCRdb on the 5' RACE reads, gives a single entry per CDR3 protein. The sample shows 50,000 or so distinct CDR3 sequences, 7% to 8.5% of them seen only once. This material consisted of CD8+ T cells sorted from PBMCs, taken approximately 16 days after the first yellow fever vaccination. The source is a man younger than 35 who received the YFV17D yellow fever vaccine.

The sample holds many counts of this clonotype. The V and J genes are TRBV6-4 and TRBJ2-2; D may correspond to TRBD1 or TRBD2 (5 bases each). V was shortened by 0 bases and J by 5 bases, with 7 bases between the two germline ends. Germline CDR1 MRHNA, CDR2 SNTAGT. This CDR3 is 14 amino acids long. Written as DNA, the CDR3 is TGTGCCAGCAGTGACTCGGGGGATACCGGGGAGCTGTTTTTT. Translation: CASSDSGDTGELFF.

This clonotype was recorded at least ten times. J is TRBJ2-4 and V is TRBV4-3; a possible D gene is TRBD1 (6 bases). CDR1 LGHNA and CDR2 YSLEER come from the germline V gene. This CDR3 region has 16 residues. Trimming stripped 3 bases from V and 1 base from J, with 13 bases between. The CDR3 protein is CASSQDSLRAKNIQYF. The CDR3 DNA reads as TGCGCCAGCAGCCAGGACAGTCTGCGGGCCAAAAACATTCAGTACTTC.

This clonotype was counted ten times or more. This chain joins TRBV6-4 and TRBJ1-2; tentatively, D is TRBD1 (5 bases). Germline V gene lookup returns CDR1 MRHNA and CDR2 SNTAGT. This CDR3 has 17 amino acids. Trimming stripped 6 bases from V and 4 bases from J, with 24 bases between. This CDR3 reads CASRVSDSHGLAYGYTF. The CDR3 bases are TGTGCCAGCAGAGTGTCTGACAGCCACGGTCTTGCCTATGGCTACACCTTC.

At least ten counts were recorded for this clonotype. The CDR3 loop is CASSFLALEVETQYF. The CDR3 DNA reads TGCGCCAGCAGCTTCCTGGCTCTGGAGGTGGAGACCCAGTACTTC. V gene TRBV5-1 combines with J gene TRBJ2-5; D is possibly TRBD2 (5 bases). The CDR3 is 15 amino acids. Looked up from germline, CDR1 is SGHRS and CDR2 is YFSETQ. The V gene lost 2 bases and the J gene lost 5 bases, with 16 bases spanning the gap.

This clonotype was detected many times. The chain combines TRBV19 with TRBJ1-5; the match to TRBD1 covers 9 bases. There are 14 residues in the CDR3. After removal of 7 bases from V and 6 bases from J, the junction contained 7 bases not matched to a gene. In germline, CDR1 is LNHDA, CDR2 SQIVND (reference sequence). The CDR3 region is CASIETGGLQPQHF. CDR3 nucleotides: TGTGCCAGTATAGAGACAGGGGGTCTTCAGCCCCAGCATTTT.

This clonotype has at least ten counts. The chain links TRBV4-1 to TRBJ2-1; the match to TRBD2 covers 7 bases. This CDR3 region has 17 residues. The ends lost 0 bases at V and 3 bases at J; junction bases unmatched: 8. Germline lookup yields CDR1 MGHRA and CDR2 YSYEKL. Here the CDR3 DNA reads TGCGCCAGCAGCCAAGATGGGCCGGGGGGTTTCTACAATGAGCAGTTCTTC. Translation: CASSQDGPGGFYNEQFF.

This clonotype was counted a single time. The V and J genes are TRBV4-1 and TRBJ1-1, with D unclear. Germline CDR1 MGHRA, CDR2 YSYEKL. Trimming took off 0 bases at V and 0 bases at J, with 5 bases between the two ends. The CDR3 loop spans 14 amino acids. The CDR3 here is CASSQDGVNTEAFF. The CDR3 DNA reads as TGCGCCAGCAGCCAAGACGGAGTGAACACTGAAGCTTTCTTT.

This clonotype has ten or more counts. The chain carries TRBV28 and TRBJ1-3; D is unclear. Trimming removed 6 bases at V and 4 bases at J, with 7 bases between. The CDR3 contains 12 residues. Germline V gene lookup returns CDR1 MDHEN and CDR2 SYDVKM. The CDR3 DNA follows: TGTGCCAGCAGCTTTCCAGGAAACACCATATATTTT. The encoded protein is CASSFPGNTIYF.

This clonotype was observed many times. J is TRBJ2-7 and V is TRBV20-1; 8 bases agree with TRBD2. J gave up 1 base and V 5 bases, and 10 bases lay outside the gene matches. This CDR3 spans 15 amino acids. CDR1 and CDR2 (germline): DFQATT, SNEGSKA (reference sequence). CDR3 DNA sequence: TGCAGTGCTGGAACATTGGCGGGGGGTTCCTACGAGCAGTACGTC. Translated, it gives CSAGTLAGGSYEQYV.

V usage is TRBV27 and J usage is TRBJ2-5; 12 positions match TRBD2. The CDR3 is 15 residues long. Germline CDR1 MNHEY, CDR2 SMNVEV (reference sequence). With 6 bases clipped from V and 5 bases from J, the junction kept 7 bases outside the gene matches. CDR3 sequence reads: CASSATSGGMETQYF. The CDR3 nucleotides are TGTGCCAGCAGCGCAACTAGCGGGGGGATGGAGACCCAGTACTTC.

This clonotype appeared many times. V and J are TRBV4-1 and TRBJ2-1, with 9 bases identical to TRBD2. V shed 1 base, J shed 5 bases, and the junction held 12 bases outside the gene matches. Germline CDR1 MGHRA, CDR2 YSYEKL. The CDR3 runs to 18 residues. The CDR3: CASSQGEGAGGPHNEQFF. The DNA for the CDR3 is TGCGCCAGCAGCCAAGGCGAGGGCGCGGGGGGGCCCCACAATGAGCAGTTCTTC.

As for this clonotype: This sequence may be a read error, since a much larger clone differs from it by one base. This sequence joins TRBV6-1 and TRBJ2-1, with D unclear. The CDR3 runs to 15 residues. Germline V gene sequence: CDR1 MNHNS, CDR2 SASEGT. The CDR3 nucleotides read TGTTCCAGCAGTGAACAACCGTCTTTACTCAATGAGCAGTTCTTC. Translating it yields CSSSEQPSLLNEQFF.

This clonotype was recorded many times. CDR3 sequence: CSARDGDTGELFF. CDR3 nucleotide sequence: TGCAGTGCTAGAGATGGGGACACCGGGGAGCTGTTTTTT. J is TRBJ2-2 and V is TRBV20-1; D uncertain. V was pared by 0 bases and J by 3 bases, with 5 bases between. Germline lookup yields CDR1 DFQATT and CDR2 SNEGSKA (reference sequence). CDR3 size: 13 residues.

The rearrangement joins TRBV20-1 to TRBJ2-5; 13 nucleotides align to TRBD2. The CDR3 is 16 residues long. CDR1 and CDR2 (germline): DFQATT, SNEGSKA (reference sequence). For the CDR3, the DNA is TGCAGCGTCAGCAGCCTACTAGCGGGGGGGGAAGAGACCCAGTACTTC. Translation gives CSVSSLLAGGEETQYF.

V is TRBV5-1 and J is TRBJ2-7, with D maybe TRBD1 (6 bases). The germline V and J ends were trimmed by 0 bases and 3 bases, with 10 bases remaining between them. Looked up from germline, CDR1 is SGHRS and CDR2 is YFSETQ. The CDR3 is 14 residues long. The CDR3 loop reads CASSLAEGDYEQYF. The DNA for the CDR3 is TGCGCCAGCAGCTTGGCCGAGGGGGACTACGAGCAGTACTTC.

This clonotype was seen at least ten times. The gene calls are TRBV6-2 or TRBV6-3 and TRBJ2-3; maybe TRBD2 (5 bases). Germline V lookup: CDR1 MNHEY, CDR2 SVGEGT. The V and J ends lost 1 base and 2 bases respectively, with 7 bases between them. This CDR3 comprises 14 residues. The CDR3 region has the DNA TGTGCCAGCAGTTACTGGAGGTCCACAGATACGCAGTATTTT. This codes for CASSYWRSTDTQYF.

This clonotype was seen ten or more times. This chain links TRBV6-2 or TRBV6-3 with TRBJ2-3; TRBD2 matches at 7 bases. V gave up 0 bases and J gave up 2 bases; unmatched junction bases: 23. The length of the CDR3 is 22 residues. Germline CDR1 reads MNHEY; CDR2 reads SVGEGT. The CDR3 sequence is CASSYSTPDRTSLTGTTDTQYF. The CDR3 nucleotides are TGTGCCAGCAGTTACTCGACTCCCGATCGGACTAGTTTGACTGGAACCACAGATACGCAGTATTTT.

In this sample, this clonotype turned up many times. The chain joins TRBV10-2 to TRBJ2-3; perhaps TRBD2 as D (7 bases). The CDR3 is made up of 14 amino acids. The V end was cut by 2 bases, the J end by 9 bases, with 15 bases between. Per the germline V gene, CDR1 is WSHSY and CDR2 is SAAADI. The CDR3 loop is CASSEAGAHQTQYF. CDR3 DNA: TGCGCCAGCAGTGAGGCGGGGGCCCATCAAACGCAGTATTTT.

This clonotype was detected many times. The rearrangement links TRBV15 to TRBJ1-6; tentative D call: TRBD1 (5 bases). Germline values: CDR1 LNHNV, CDR2 YYDKDF (reference sequence). This CDR3 is 14 amino acids long. Deletions cut 8 bases from V and 7 bases from J, with 15 bases between. This CDR3 reads CATGEGFLNSPLHF. Written as DNA, the CDR3 is TGTGCCACCGGCGAGGGGTTTTTGAATTCACCCCTCCACTTT. The whole variable domain, filled in from reference TRBV15 and TRBJ1-6, reads DAMVIQNPRYQVTQFGKPVTLSCSQTLNHNVMYWYQQKSSQAPKLLFHYYDKDFNNEADTPDNFQSRRPNTSFCFLDIRSPGLGDTAMYLCATGEGFLNSPLHFGNGTRLTVT.

This clonotype was seen many times. J is TRBJ2-5 and V is TRBV12-5; TRBD1 agrees at 10 bases. The CDR3 has 15 amino acids. With 5 bases clipped from V and 5 bases from J, the junction kept 8 bases outside the gene matches. Germline CDR1 reads LGHNT; CDR2 reads FRNRAP. The CDR3 is CASGRTGGLIETQYF. CDR3 nucleotides: TGTGCTAGTGGTCGGACAGGGGGTTTGATTGAGACCCAGTACTTC.

In this sample, this clonotype turned up many times. The rearrangement joins TRBV7-8 to TRBJ2-7; the match to TRBD2 covers 9 bases. The V gene's germline CDR1 is SGHVS and CDR2 FQNEAQ. With 6 bases clipped from V and 6 bases from J, the junction kept 12 bases outside the gene matches. This CDR3 contains 15 residues. The CDR3, as DNA: TGTGCCAGCAGAATCGGGGCTAGCGGGGTGAGCGAGCAGTACTTC. The encoded protein is CASRIGASGVSEQYF.

This clonotype was seen at least ten times. The V and J genes are TRBV12-3 or TRBV12-4 and TRBJ1-1, with no clear D. V was pared by 6 bases and J by 5 bases, with 7 bases between. The CDR3 spans 11 residues. The CDR3 here is CASSQLTEAFF. The DNA of the CDR3 is TGTGCCAGCAGCCAATTAACTGAAGCTTTCTTT.

This clonotype was seen ten or more times. The genes are TRBV24-1 and TRBJ1-2; D may be TRBD1 (5 bases). Germline lookup yields CDR1 KGHDR and CDR2 SFDVKD. The V gene lost 4 bases and the J gene lost 3 bases, with 11 bases spanning the gap. CDR3 size: 14 residues. The CDR3 protein is CATSESGTDYGYTF. CDR3 DNA: TGTGCCACCAGTGAATCCGGGACCGACTATGGCTACACCTTC.

This clonotype was seen at least ten times. J is TRBJ2-7 and V is TRBV25-1; no clear D. The CDR3 spans 14 residues. Germline V gene data show CDR1 as MGHDK and CDR2 as SYGVNS. The V end lost 2 bases, the J end lost 0 bases, and 8 bases lay between the germline ends. CDR3 DNA sequence: TGTGCCAGCAGTGAAGGATCCGGCTCCTACGAGCAGTACTTC. It encodes CASSEGSGSYEQYF.

This clonotype was detected many times. The chain uses TRBV20-1 and TRBJ2-7; a possible D gene is TRBD1 (5 bases). CDR1 and CDR2 from the germline V gene are DFQATT and SNEGSKA (reference sequence). The CDR3 sequence is 14 residues long. With 0 bases removed from V and 3 bases from J, the gap between germline ends came to 12 bases. CDR3 sequence reads: CSAREPTELYEQYV. CDR3 in DNA: TGCAGTGCTAGAGAACCGACAGAACTCTACGAGCAGTACGTC.

This clonotype was detected many times. V usage is TRBV19 and J usage is TRBJ1-2, with unresolved D. This CDR3 comprises 13 residues. Looked up from germline, CDR1 is LNHDA and CDR2 is SQIVND (reference sequence). V was cut by 3 bases and J by 7 bases, with 12 bases left in between. The DNA of the CDR3 is TGTGCCAGTAGTATGACCGGGAATTCTGGCTACACCTTC. Its protein product is CASSMTGNSGYTF.